This T cell receptor (beta chain) was profiled in a study of T cell clones after liver transplantation (dated 2019 in TCRdb). Regarding the study in general: ITN030ST, the source of the samples, was a randomized trial that attempted immunosuppression withdrawal within 2 years of liver transplantation. After a pre-transplant mixed lymphocyte reaction, TCRbeta sequencing was used to pinpoint donor-reactive T cell clones, which were subsequently tracked in post-transplant blood. As an antigen-independent comparator for donor-reactive sequences, third party-reactive TCRbeta sequences were also identified from pre-transplant MLRs. Of the eight recipients, a few were HCV-positive, while the remaining recipients had been transplanted for non-autoimmune, non-viral indications. Until randomization at 12-24 months post-transplant, subjects were given standard immunosuppression, with no induction therapy. Tolerance was defined as complete immunosuppression withdrawal for at least one year with no rise in liver enzymes beyond twice the upper limit of normal. Blood samples were collected pre-transplant, pre-randomization before withdrawal, and post-randomization after either complete withdrawal or failed withdrawal. Of the 8 liver transplant recipients making up the studied cohort, 3 were classified as tolerant and 5 as non-tolerant. What the work shows at the level of the full study, not this receptor alone: Because of small, heterogeneous patient numbers and non-standardized post-transplant time points, the conclusions were only preliminary. Once repertoire turnover was taken into account, donor-reactive detection showed a significant reduction for CD4 in 7 of 8 subjects and for CD8 in 8 of 8. Because no allograft tissue specimens were available, donor-reactive T cells may have migrated into the graft instead of being deleted. Donor-reactive sequences decreased more than third party-reactive sequences, which suggests partial antigen-specific deletion that was not related to withdrawal success. In most of the 8 subjects, circulating donor-reactive CD4 TCRbeta sequences decreased significantly after transplant, regardless of tolerance or HCV status. In a couple of subjects, low numbers of available donor cells limited the measurable donor-reactive repertoire.

In the case of this clone: The antigen it recognizes is unknown. Base qualities are not at hand, and no much larger clone is one base apart.

Unstimulated PBMCs, after thawing, were stained for CD3, CD4 and CD8 and then FACS-sorted into CD3+CD4+ and CD3+CD8+ populations. Each of the 8 studied subjects was randomized to immunosuppression withdrawal. The Qiagen DNeasy Blood and Tissue Kit was used for isolation of genomic DNA. Using immunoSEQ, frozen genomic DNA was subjected to high-throughput TCRbeta CDR3 sequencing, a process that included PCR amplification, mapping, bias correction and internal controls. In the authors' own workflow: Productive rearrangements were retained, and unique TCRbeta sequences were defined by the CDR3 nucleotide sequence together with the V and J gene. For a sequence to be called donor-reactive, it needed a frequency of at least 0.01% and at least 5-fold expansion in CFSE-low cells compared with unstimulated pre-transplant cells. Minimum frequency thresholds were set for each subject on the basis of the unstimulated sample with the lowest template count, so that a detection power of at least 90% was ensured. Jensen-Shannon divergence between the top 1000 TCRbeta sequences post-transplant and pre-transplant was used to measure repertoire turnover. Two-sided Fisher's exact tests were used to test for changes in the detection of donor-reactive sequences. Held by TCRdb, this immuneACCESS table contains in-frame sequences only and omits some clones. Under half of the omission traces to an unresolved V gene where checked; the cause of the rest is unknown. V and J calls and clone size are copied from that table; D and trimming were computed from the DNA. The sample yields some 120,000 clones; approximately 90% were counted once. The top ten hold roughly 0.83% of the sample.

The CDR3 measures 15 amino acids from cysteine to phenylalanine. Of the read, only the CDR3 DNA is kept; its 45 bases are in frame from base 1. CDR1 and CDR2, per the germline V gene, are SGHRS and YFSETQ. The V end gives up 4 bases and the J end 6 bases, leaving 3 bases in the junction not matched to a gene. The chain was built from TRBV5-1 and TRBJ2-1, and 14 bases in between align with TRBD2. This clonotype originated in a human patient who received a liver transplant. Donor T cells from the graft may be present among the T cells after a transplant. The source was CD4+ T cells from blood, collected 12 months after liver transplant. The sequence in DNA is TGCGCCAGCAGCGAAGGACTAGCGGGAGGCAATGAGCAGTTCTTC. Translated, it reads CASSEGLAGGNEQFF.